Below, 30 T cell receptor beta chains from the same sample are listed, as sequenced in a study of T cell repertoires in cytomegalovirus infection. TCRdb redid the calling of the reads with MiXCR, one entry per CDR3 protein. The sample has about 500,000 distinct CDR3 sequences; around a third are singletons. For these receptors, no antigen is known. The sample consisted of cultured PBMCs, taken from culture after CMV antigen stimulation. Every receptor here comes from a human donor in good health (CMV status not recorded). Some clones in this sample may be carry-over from other donors' samples.

The V gene is TRBV6-2 or TRBV6-3, the J gene TRBJ2-7; D ambiguous. Trimming stripped 2 bases from V and 2 bases from J, with 10 bases between. CDR3 length: 14 amino acids. Germline CDR1 MNHEY, CDR2 SVGEGT. This chain's CDR3 is CASSYARLAYEQYF. The CDR3 coding sequence is TGTGCCAGCAGTTACGCCCGGTTAGCCTACGAGCAGTACTTC.

Many counts were recorded for this clonotype. The rearrangement uses TRBV19 and TRBJ1-5; D call uncertain. The germline gives CDR1 LNHDA, CDR2 SQIVND (reference sequence). Trimming stripped 3 bases from V and 5 bases from J, with 5 bases between. The CDR3 sequence is 12 residues long. The CDR3 DNA follows: TGTGCCAGTAGTATTGTGGATCAGCCCCAGCATTTT. Translating gives CASSIVDQPQHF.

This clonotype has only a few counts. The chain is built from TRBV6-1 and TRBJ2-2; tentative D call: TRBD2 (5 bases). V lost 6 bases to trimming and J lost 1 base, with 12 bases between them. Germline V gene lookup returns CDR1 MNHNS and CDR2 SASEGT. The CDR3 has 15 residues. The CDR3 loop reads CASSLRRLNTGELFF. The CDR3 DNA reads TGTGCCAGCAGCCTCCGGAGGCTGAACACCGGGGAGCTGTTTTTT.

This clonotype showed up just a few times. The chain joins TRBV12-3 or TRBV12-4 to TRBJ2-1, with TRBD1 as a possible D gene (5 bases). The CDR3 length is 12 residues. With 4 bases removed from V and 8 bases from J, the gap between germline ends came to 9 bases. The CDR3 nucleotides are TGTGCCAGCAGTTCCCCCAGGGATGAGCAGTTCTTC. Its translation: CASSSPRDEQFF.

The rearrangement links TRBV20-1 to TRBJ1-2; the D gene is possibly TRBD1 (6 bases). Looked up from germline, CDR1 is DFQATT and CDR2 is SNEGSKA (reference sequence). This CDR3 is built from 11 residues. The germline V and J ends were trimmed by 5 bases and 7 bases, with 11 bases remaining between them. CDR3 residues: CSAPRGSGYTF. CDR3 bases: TGCAGTGCTCCCAGGGGCAGTGGCTACACCTTC.

The chain couples TRBV27 to TRBJ2-3; unclear D gene. The ends were cut back, 0 bases at V and 2 bases at J, with 3 bases in the middle. The CDR3 contains 13 residues. Germline V lookup: CDR1 MNHEY, CDR2 SMNVEV (reference sequence). In DNA, the CDR3 is TGTGCCAGCAGTTTATCCCTCACAGATACGCAGTATTTT. Protein sequence: CASSLSLTDTQYF.

The chain has TRBV19 and TRBJ1-6, with TRBD1 as a possible D gene (6 bases). Germline V gene sequence: CDR1 LNHDA, CDR2 SQIVND (reference sequence). Trimming shortened V by 4 bases and J by 9 bases, and 22 bases separated the two germline ends. The CDR3 is 17 amino acids. Here the CDR3 reads CASSRGPGEATSSPLHF. CDR3 bases: TGTGCCAGTAGTAGGGGGCCAGGGGAGGCCACCTCTTCACCCCTCCACTTT.

The chain has TRBV5-1 and TRBJ2-3; the match to TRBD1 covers 7 bases. The CDR3 consists of 15 residues. The V segment lost 0 bases and the J segment 0 bases; nucleotides outside the gene matches: 1. The V gene's germline CDR1 is SGHRS and CDR2 YFSETQ. CDR3 region: CASSLEGQSTDTQYF. CDR3 nucleotide sequence: TGCGCCAGCAGCTTGGAGGGACAGAGCACAGATACGCAGTATTTT.

This clonotype was seen only a few times. The rearrangement links TRBV19 to TRBJ2-5; D is undetermined. The CDR3 runs to 14 residues. Germline V lookup: CDR1 LNHDA, CDR2 SQIVND (reference sequence). Trimming removed 5 bases at V and 1 base at J, with 11 bases between. DNA for the CDR3: TGTGCCAGTAGTCAGACGGCGACCCAAGAGACCCAGTACTTC. Amino acid sequence: CASSQTATQETQYF.

The chain carries TRBV27 and TRBJ2-1, with TRBD2 identical over 7 bases. CDR1 is MNHEY and CDR2 is SMNVEV in the germline V gene (reference sequence). This CDR3 has 15 amino acids. Germline trimming cut 6 bases from V and 5 bases from J; bases unmatched to any gene: 10. As DNA, the CDR3 is TGTGCCAGCAGCCCTGGGGAGGGCCGGGACAATGAGCAGTTCTTC. Translated, it gives CASSPGEGRDNEQFF.

In this sample, this clonotype turned up a few times. The CDR3 DNA reads TGTGCCAGCAGCCAAAACCCCCACGGGGGTCAGCCCCAGCATTTT. Protein product: CASSQNPHGGQPQHF. The chain has TRBV7-8 and TRBJ1-5; D possibly corresponds to TRBD1 (5 bases). The germline V and J ends were trimmed by 5 bases and 6 bases, with 17 bases remaining between them. Germline V lookup: CDR1 SGHVS, CDR2 FQNEAQ. This CDR3 contains 15 residues.

A remark on this clonotype: Just one base apart from a much larger clone, this may be a read error. The rearrangement links TRBV7-2 to TRBJ1-6; D is unclear. Germline V gene lookup returns CDR1 SGHTA and CDR2 FQGNSA. The ends were cut back, 8 bases at V and 7 bases at J, with 15 bases in the middle. This CDR3 spans 14 amino acids. CDR3 nucleotides: TGTGCCAGCGGAGGCGGGGTACTCAATTCACCCCTCCACTTT. Translating gives CASGGGVLNSPLHF.

The rearrangement joins TRBV4-1 to TRBJ2-1, with 9 bases identical to TRBD2. From germline, CDR1 is MGHRA and CDR2 YSYEKL. CDR3 size: 18 residues. J gave up 2 bases and V 4 bases, and 12 bases lay outside the gene matches. CDR3 DNA: TGCGCCAGCAGCCCAGCTTCGACGGGACTAGCAACCTACAATGAGCAGTTCTTC. Its protein is CASSPASTGLATYNEQFF.

The J gene is TRBJ2-3, the V gene TRBV11-2; D not resolved. CDR1 and CDR2 (germline): SGHAT, FQNNGV. This CDR3 region has 15 residues. The V end lost 1 base, the J end lost 6 bases, and 14 bases lay between the germline ends. In DNA form, the CDR3 reads TGTGCCAGCAGCTTAGGCGAAAACCAGAGGGATACGCAGTATTTT. It translates to CASSLGENQRDTQYF.

This clonotype came up a few times. The chain couples TRBV6-1 to TRBJ2-4, with 12 bases that match TRBD2. Per germline, CDR1 MNHNS and CDR2 SASEGT. The CDR3 has 17 residues. With V trimmed by 3 bases and J by 5 bases, 8 bases remained unmatched. CDR3: CASSDRLAGVPQNIQYF. Written as DNA, the CDR3 is TGTGCCAGCAGTGATCGACTAGCGGGAGTCCCGCAAAACATTCAGTACTTC.

The chain combines TRBV10-3 with TRBJ2-3, with TRBD2 identical over 7 bases. Germline CDR1 ENHRY, CDR2 SYGVKD. Losses at the gene ends were 8 bases for V and 0 bases for J; bases not matched to a gene: 11. This CDR3 has 16 residues. Written as DNA, the CDR3 is TGTGCCATCTGGGCGGGAGTAGGGGAAAGCACAGATACGCAGTATTTT. This sequence encodes CAIWAGVGESTDTQYF.

The rearrangement links TRBV28 to TRBJ1-4; D gene ambiguous. Trimming pared 3 bases from V and 7 bases from J, leaving 18 bases between. This CDR3 has 16 residues. Germline CDR1 is MDHEN and CDR2 is SYDVKM. The CDR3 DNA follows: TGTGCCAGCAGTTTGGCCCTAAGACATCACATTGAAAAACTGTTTTTT. This encodes CASSLALRHHIEKLFF.

This chain connects TRBV7-2 to TRBJ2-2; perhaps TRBD1 as D (6 bases). V lost 1 base and J lost 3, with 12 bases in between. This CDR3 is 16 amino acids long. Germline CDR1 is SGHTA and CDR2 is FQGNSA. The chain's CDR3 is CASSLEGHQYTGELFF. CDR3 coding DNA: TGTGCCAGCAGCTTAGAGGGACACCAATACACCGGGGAGCTGTTTTTT.

This clonotype was seen only a few times. The DNA for the CDR3 is TGCGCCAGCAGCTTAGTCTTCAGGTCTAGCGGGAGTGGAACCGGGGAGCTGTTTTTT. Protein: CASSLVFRSSGSGTGELFF. The chain carries TRBV5-1 and TRBJ2-2, with TRBD2 matching 10 bases. V was clipped by 2 bases and J by 5 bases; unmatched bases: 15. CDR3 length: 19 amino acids. Germline V gene data show CDR1 as SGHRS and CDR2 as YFSETQ.

The chain carries TRBV9 and TRBJ2-2; no definite D call. Germline CDR1 is SGDLS and CDR2 is YYNGEE. V was pared by 5 bases and J by 10 bases, with 6 bases between. CDR3 length: 10 amino acids. As DNA, the CDR3 is TGTGCCAGCAGTGGCGTGGAGCTGTTTTTT. Translating it yields CASSGVELFF.

V gene TRBV5-1 combines with J gene TRBJ1-5, with a tentative D call TRBD1 (5 bases). CDR1 and CDR2 from the germline V gene are SGHRS and YFSETQ. CDR3 length: 13 amino acids. V was shortened by 7 bases and J by 4 bases, with 12 bases between the two germline ends. The CDR3 is CASRQGDNQPQHF. CDR3 nucleotides: TGCGCCAGCCGCCAGGGCGATAATCAGCCCCAGCATTTT.

CDR3 sequence reads: CASSSLGQSPEAFF. The CDR3 DNA follows: TGTGCCAGCAGTTCCCTCGGACAGTCCCCTGAAGCTTTCTTT. The chain joins TRBV28 to TRBJ1-1; D possibly corresponds to TRBD1 (6 bases). From germline, CDR1 is MDHEN and CDR2 SYDVKM. V lost 4 bases and J lost 6, with 15 bases in between. The CDR3 is 14 amino acids.

This chain joins TRBV20-1 and TRBJ2-7; D call uncertain. This CDR3 has 13 amino acids. Germline V lookup: CDR1 DFQATT, CDR2 SNEGSKA (reference sequence). The V end lost 4 bases, the J end lost 2 bases, and 12 bases lay between the germline ends. As DNA, the CDR3 is TGCAGTGCTACGGACCGACTTACCTACGAGCAGTACTTC. It codes for CSATDRLTYEQYF.

The V gene is TRBV28, the J gene TRBJ1-2; TRBD1 aligns across 7 bases. J was trimmed by 6 bases and V by 6 bases; bases with no gene match: 7. The CDR3 sequence is 13 residues long. Germline lookup yields CDR1 MDHEN and CDR2 SYDVKM. In nucleotides, the CDR3 is TGTGCCAGCAGCTCTTACAGGGGACATGGCTACACCTTC. Amino acid sequence: CASSSYRGHGYTF.

This sequence joins TRBV27 and TRBJ1-5; TRBD1 matches at 9 bases. The germline V gene encodes CDR1 MNHEY and CDR2 SMNVEV (reference sequence). This CDR3 is built from 18 residues. After removal of 1 base from V and 2 bases from J, the junction contained 9 bases not matched to a gene. Written as DNA, the CDR3 is TGTGCCAGCAGTTTATGGTCGGGGACAGGGTTGGGCAATCAGCCCCAGCATTTT. It encodes CASSLWSGTGLGNQPQHF.

The genes are TRBV7-9 and TRBJ2-1; TRBD2 matches 8 bases. V lost 4 bases, J lost 0 bases, and 2 bases stayed unmatched. This CDR3 is built from 15 residues. Germline V lookup: CDR1 SEHNR, CDR2 FQNEAQ (reference sequence). The CDR3 DNA sequence: TGTGCCAGCAGCTATCGGGGGGGCTCCTACAATGAGCAGTTCTTC. Amino acid sequence: CASSYRGGSYNEQFF.

This clonotype was observed a few times. The CDR3: CASSLGTGIVDTQYF. The CDR3 nucleotides read TGTGCCAGCAGCTTAGGGACAGGGATCGTAGACACGCAGTATTTT. The gene calls are TRBV7-2 and TRBJ2-3; 8 positions agree with TRBD1. Germline trimming cut 1 base from V and 9 bases from J; bases unmatched to any gene: 9. CDR3 length: 15 amino acids. From germline, CDR1 is SGHTA and CDR2 FQGNSA.

V and J are TRBV10-3 and TRBJ1-1; possible D gene TRBD1, 6 bases. Germline V gene lookup returns CDR1 ENHRY and CDR2 SYGVKD. CDR3 size: 14 residues. The ends were cut back, 6 bases at V and 8 bases at J, with 19 bases in the middle. CDR3 DNA sequence: TGTGCCATCAGGGACGCCACAGGGATTAACGAAGCTTTCTTT. Translating it yields CAIRDATGINEAFF.

In its sample, this clonotype was seen a few times. This chain uses TRBV7-2 with TRBJ1-4, with 9 bases lining up with TRBD1. CDR1 is SGHTA and CDR2 is FQGNSA in the germline V gene. CDR3 length equals 14 residues. V trimming: 5 bases; J trimming: 6 bases; junction bases outside the gene matches: 4. CDR3 sequence reads: CASSRQGGDEKLFF. The DNA of the CDR3 is TGTGCCAGCAGCCGACAGGGGGGAGATGAAAAACTGTTTTTT.

This chain links TRBV9 with TRBJ2-1, with a tentative D call TRBD2 (6 bases). The CDR3 is 15 amino acids. Germline values: CDR1 SGDLS, CDR2 YYNGEE. V lost 4 bases to trimming and J lost 5 bases, with 16 bases between them. In DNA form, the CDR3 reads TGTGCCAGCAGCCGGGGGTGGGTGGAGGACAATGAGCAGTTCTTC. This translates into CASSRGWVEDNEQFF.